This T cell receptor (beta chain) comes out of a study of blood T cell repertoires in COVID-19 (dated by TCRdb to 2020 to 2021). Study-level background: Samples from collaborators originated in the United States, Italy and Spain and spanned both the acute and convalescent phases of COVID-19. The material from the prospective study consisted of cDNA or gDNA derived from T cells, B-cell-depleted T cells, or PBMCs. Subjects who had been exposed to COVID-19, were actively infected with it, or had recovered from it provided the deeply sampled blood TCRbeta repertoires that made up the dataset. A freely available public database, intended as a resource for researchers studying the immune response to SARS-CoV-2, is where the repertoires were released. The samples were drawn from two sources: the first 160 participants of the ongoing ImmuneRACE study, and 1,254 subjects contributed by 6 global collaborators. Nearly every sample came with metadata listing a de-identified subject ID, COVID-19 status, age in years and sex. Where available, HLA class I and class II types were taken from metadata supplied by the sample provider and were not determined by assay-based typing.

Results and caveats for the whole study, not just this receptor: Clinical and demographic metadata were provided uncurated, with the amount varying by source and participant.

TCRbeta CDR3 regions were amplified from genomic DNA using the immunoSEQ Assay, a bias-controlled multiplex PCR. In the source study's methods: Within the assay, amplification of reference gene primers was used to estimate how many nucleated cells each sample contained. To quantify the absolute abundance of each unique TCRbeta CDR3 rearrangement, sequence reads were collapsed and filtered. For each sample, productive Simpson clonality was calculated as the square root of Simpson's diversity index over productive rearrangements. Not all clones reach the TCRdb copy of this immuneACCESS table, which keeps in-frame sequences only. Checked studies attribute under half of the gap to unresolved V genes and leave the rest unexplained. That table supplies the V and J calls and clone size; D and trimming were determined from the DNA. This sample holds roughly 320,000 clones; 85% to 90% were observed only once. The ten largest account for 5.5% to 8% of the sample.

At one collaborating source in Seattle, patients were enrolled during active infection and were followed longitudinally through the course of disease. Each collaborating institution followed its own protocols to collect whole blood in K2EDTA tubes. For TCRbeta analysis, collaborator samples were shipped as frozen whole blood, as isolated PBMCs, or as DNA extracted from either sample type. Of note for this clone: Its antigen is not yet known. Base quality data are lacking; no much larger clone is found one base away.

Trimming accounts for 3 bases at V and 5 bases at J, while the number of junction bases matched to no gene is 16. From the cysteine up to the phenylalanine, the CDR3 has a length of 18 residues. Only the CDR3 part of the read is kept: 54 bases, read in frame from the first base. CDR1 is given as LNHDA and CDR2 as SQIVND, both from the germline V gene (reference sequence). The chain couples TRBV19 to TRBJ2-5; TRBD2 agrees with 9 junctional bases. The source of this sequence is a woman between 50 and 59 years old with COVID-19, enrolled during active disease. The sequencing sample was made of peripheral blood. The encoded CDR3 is CASSIRGWSGGRAETQYF. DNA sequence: TGTGCCAGTAGTATCCGAGGTTGGTCCGGCGGGAGGGCGGAGACCCAGTACTTC.